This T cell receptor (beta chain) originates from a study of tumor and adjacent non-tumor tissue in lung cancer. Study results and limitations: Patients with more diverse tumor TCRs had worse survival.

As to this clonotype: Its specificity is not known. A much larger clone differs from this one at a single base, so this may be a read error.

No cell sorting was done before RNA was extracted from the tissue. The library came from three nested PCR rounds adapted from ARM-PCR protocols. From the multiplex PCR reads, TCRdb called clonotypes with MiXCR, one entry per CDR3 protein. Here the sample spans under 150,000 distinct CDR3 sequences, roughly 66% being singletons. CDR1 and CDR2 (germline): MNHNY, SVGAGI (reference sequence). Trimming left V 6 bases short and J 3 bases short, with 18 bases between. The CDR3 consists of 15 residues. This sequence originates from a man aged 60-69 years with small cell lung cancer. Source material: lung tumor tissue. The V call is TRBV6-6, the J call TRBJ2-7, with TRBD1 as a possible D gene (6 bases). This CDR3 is CASSTLQQGFYEQYV. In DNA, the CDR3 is TGTGCCAGCAGCACACTTCAACAGGGTTTCTACGAGCAGTACGTC.